These 23 T cell receptor beta chains share one sample of origin, sequenced in a study of identical twins listed by TCRdb under 2016. To prepare the library, 5' RACE was applied. These reads were obtained on an Illumina HiSeq 2000. Through fastp at Q25 and MiXCR, TCRdb rebuilt clones from the public reads, retaining in-frame beta chains. Entries that share a CDR3 protein sequence are merged under the most common genes and DNA. This sample gives fewer than 650,000 distinct CDR3 sequences in total; just over 7% of them show up just once. Clones ranked in the top ten supply roughly 1.6% of the sample. Separately, the same data were catalogued under a study of yellow fever vaccine responses in identical twins.

The sequencing sample was made of PBMCs. All receptors come from a young woman in good health.

The V and J genes are TRBV12-3 or TRBV12-4 and TRBJ2-3, with TRBD2 as a possible D gene (6 bases). The CDR3 extends over 13 amino acids. V was trimmed by 3 bases and J by 6 bases, leaving 10 bases between them. DNA for the CDR3: TGTGCCAGCAGTTTCGCGGGGCCGGATACGCAGTATTTT. It encodes CASSFAGPDTQYF.

This clonotype has more than one count but fewer than ten. One end of the junction varies from germline; a read error may be responsible. J is TRBJ2-5 and V is TRBV7-9; D call uncertain. The germline gives CDR1 SEHNR, CDR2 FQNEAQ (reference sequence). The CDR3 runs 12 residues. The CDR3 reads CASSLEKAHESF. In nucleotides, the CDR3 is TGTGCCAGCAGCTTAGAAAAGGCCCACGAGTCCTTC.

This clonotype showed up just a few times. The gene calls are TRBV3-1 and TRBJ2-3; D possibly corresponds to TRBD2 (6 bases). From germline, CDR1 is LGHDT and CDR2 YNNKEL (reference sequence). The CDR3 is made up of 15 amino acids. Deletions cut 4 bases from V and 10 bases from J, with 21 bases between. The CDR3 loop is CASSPPAGRTGAQYF. CDR3 in DNA: TGTGCCAGCAGCCCACCTGCGGGGAGGACCGGAGCGCAGTATTTT.

This clonotype came up a few times. The CDR3 spells CASSQGGGGEQYV. The CDR3 DNA reads TGTGCCAGCAGCCAAGGCGGGGGAGGCGAGCAGTACGTC. The J gene is TRBJ2-7, the V gene TRBV3-1; 7 bases map to TRBD2. The length of the CDR3 is 13 residues. The germline V gene encodes CDR1 LGHDT and CDR2 YNNKEL (reference sequence). The V gene end was trimmed by 1 base and the J gene end by 6 bases; junction bases not matched to a gene: 3.

This clonotype was detected a few times. The chain joins TRBV29-1 to TRBJ2-7, with D possibly being TRBD1 (6 bases). V shed 4 bases and J shed 3 bases, with 13 bases lying between them. The germline gives CDR1 SQVTM, CDR2 ANQGSEA. The CDR3 totals 13 residues. The CDR3 DNA sequence: TGCAGCGTTGGGCAGGGGACCAACTACGAGCAGTACTTC. It yields the protein CSVGQGTNYEQYF.

V gene TRBV20-1 combines with J gene TRBJ2-1; D ambiguous. CDR1 and CDR2 (germline): DFQATT, SNEGSKA (reference sequence). CDR3 length: 13 amino acids. Trimming pared 4 bases from V and 1 base from J, leaving 8 bases between. The CDR3 nucleotides are TGCAGTGCTACTAGGGATTCCTACAATGAGCAGTTCTTC. It specifies CSATRDSYNEQFF.

The chain is built from TRBV5-5 and TRBJ2-7; no firm D call. V shed 3 bases and J shed 2 bases, with 6 bases lying between them. CDR3 length: 12 amino acids. CDR1 is SGHKS and CDR2 is YYEKEE in the germline V gene (reference sequence). The CDR3 reads CASSYSPYEQYV. CDR3 in DNA: TGTGCCAGCAGCTACTCCCCCTACGAGCAGTACGTC.

This clonotype showed up many times. This chain connects TRBV5-1 to TRBJ2-3, with unresolved D. The germline V gene has CDR1 SGHRS and CDR2 YFSETQ. V was trimmed by 3 bases and J by 0 bases, leaving 8 bases between them. The CDR3 extends over 14 amino acids. For the CDR3, the DNA is TGCGCCAGCAGCTCCGTCTCTAGCACAGATACGCAGTATTTT. Translating it yields CASSSVSSTDTQYF. Combining the CDR3 with reference TRBV5-1 and TRBJ2-3 gives the whole variable domain KAGVTQTPRYLIKTRGQQVTLSCSPISGHRSVSWYQQTPGQGLQFLFEYFSETQRNKGNFPGRFSGRQFSNSRSEMNVSTLELGDSALYLCASSSVSSTDTQYFGPGTRLTVL.

In its sample, this clonotype was seen many times. The chain uses TRBV29-1 and TRBJ2-3; the D gene could be TRBD1 or TRBD2 (5 bases each). V was trimmed by 7 bases and J by 2 bases, leaving 16 bases between them. This CDR3 contains 14 residues. The germline CDR1 and CDR2 sequences are SQVTM and ANQGSEA. CDR3 loop: CSANMGPYTDTQYF. CDR3 bases: TGCAGCGCCAACATGGGACCATACACAGATACGCAGTATTTT.

V is TRBV24-1 and J is TRBJ2-1, with D perhaps matching TRBD2 (5 bases). The length of the CDR3 is 16 residues. Germline V gene sequence: CDR1 KGHDR, CDR2 SFDVKD. Deletions cut 7 bases from V and 2 bases from J, with 17 bases between. The CDR3 DNA reads TGTGCCACCAGCGGAACTAGGACTCGGGCCTACAATGAGCAGTTCTTC. Translated, it gives CATSGTRTRAYNEQFF.

V usage is TRBV7-9 and J usage is TRBJ1-4; the D gene is possibly TRBD1 (5 bases). This CDR3 has 15 residues. The germline gives CDR1 SEHNR, CDR2 FQNEAQ (reference sequence). V lost 3 bases and J 0 bases, leaving 8 bases between the germline ends. In nucleotides, the CDR3 is TGTGCCAGCAGCTTCCAGGGAACAACTAATGAAAAACTGTTTTTT. It encodes CASSFQGTTNEKLFF.

The chain employs TRBV3-1 and TRBJ2-1, with D perhaps matching TRBD2 (5 bases). The V end was cut by 1 base, the J end by 6 bases, with 13 bases between. The CDR3 is made up of 15 amino acids. The germline gives CDR1 LGHDT, CDR2 YNNKEL (reference sequence). DNA for the CDR3: TGTGCCAGCAGCCAAGGGTGGGAGCGTGGCAATGAGCAGTTCTTC. It is translated as CASSQGWERGNEQFF.

V is TRBV21-1 and J is TRBJ2-2; the table's D call of TRBD1 was not tested on the DNA. TRBV21-1 is shown as a pseudogene. This CDR3 has 13 residues. CDR3 sequence (DNA): TGTGCCAGCAGCGGACACAGGGGCGGGGAGCTGTTTTTT. Its translation: CASSGHRGGELFF.

Only a few counts were recorded for this clonotype. The rearrangement links TRBV20-1 to TRBJ1-1, with 11 bases matching TRBD1. The CDR3 contains 13 residues. Germline V CDR1 and CDR2: DFQATT, SNEGSKA (reference sequence). V was pared by 6 bases and J by 4 bases, with 4 bases of the junction left unmatched. CDR3 nucleotides: TGCAGTGCCGGACAGGGGGCGCCCACTGAAGCTTTCTTT. It yields the protein CSAGQGAPTEAFF.

In this sample, this clonotype turned up many times. The gene calls are TRBV20-1 and TRBJ2-1; TRBD2 matches 8 bases. V was pared by 4 bases and J by 9 bases, with 5 bases of the junction left unmatched. This CDR3 region has 12 residues. The germline V gene has CDR1 DFQATT and CDR2 SNEGSKA (reference sequence). Written as DNA, the CDR3 is TGCAGTGCTACGCGGGGGGATTTTGAGCAGTTCTTC. Amino acid sequence: CSATRGDFEQFF.

V is TRBV28 and J is TRBJ1-3, with TRBD1 matching over 11 bases. This CDR3 has 15 amino acids. V lost 4 bases, J lost 7 bases, and 6 bases stayed unmatched. CDR1 and CDR2 from the germline V gene are MDHEN and SYDVKM. CDR3 coding DNA: TGTGCCAGCAGTTCCGGACAGGGGGCGGTCAACACCATATATTTT. Translating it yields CASSSGQGAVNTIYF. Full variable domain (rest looked up from reference TRBV28 and TRBJ1-3): DVKVTQSSRYLVKRTGEKVFLECVQDMDHENMFWYRQDPGLGLRLIYFSYDVKMKEKGDIPEGYSVSREKKERFSLILESASTNQTSMYLCASSSGQGAVNTIYFGEGSWLTVV.

J is TRBJ1-1 and V is TRBV7-2; the D is unclear. This CDR3 has 11 residues. V lost 5 bases to trimming and J lost 8 bases, with 9 bases between them. The V gene's germline CDR1 is SGHTA and CDR2 FQGNSA. CDR3 in DNA: TGTGCCAGCAGCATAACAGAGGAAGCTTTCTTT. As protein: CASSITEEAFF.

This clonotype was picked up many times. This chain joins TRBV12-3 or TRBV12-4 and TRBJ2-3; 8 nucleotides agree with TRBD2. The CDR3 spans 13 residues. The ends lost 8 bases at V and 6 bases at J; junction bases unmatched: 7. In DNA, the CDR3 is TGTGCCAGCGCAAGCGGGAGAAGGGATACGCAGTATTTT. This translates into CASASGRRDTQYF.

This clonotype was counted only a few times. V and J are TRBV5-8 and TRBJ2-2, with 11 bases that match TRBD1. Per germline, CDR1 SGHTS and CDR2 YDEGEE. Unmatched junction bases numbered 3, after V lost 4 bases and J lost 1 base. This CDR3 spans 16 amino acids. The CDR3 loop is CASSVDRGLNTGELFF. The CDR3 DNA reads TGTGCCAGCAGCGTGGACAGGGGGCTGAACACCGGGGAGCTGTTTTTT.

The chain joins TRBV29-1 to TRBJ2-5, with 7 positions matching TRBD2. Germline V gene lookup returns CDR1 SQVTM and CDR2 ANQGSEA. Trimming removed 4 bases from V and 5 bases from J; junction bases left unmatched: 13. CDR3 size: 15 residues. The CDR3 here is CSVGYLGGSFETQYF. The CDR3 DNA is TGCAGCGTTGGATACCTTGGCGGGAGCTTTGAGACCCAGTACTTC.

This clonotype was found a few times. The chain combines TRBV7-9 with TRBJ1-4; no reliable D call. CDR1 is SEHNR, CDR2 FQNEAQ, per germline (reference sequence). This CDR3 is 14 amino acids long. V lost 4 bases, J lost 4 bases, and 10 bases lay in between. CDR3 DNA: TGTGCCAGCAGCTACCGGGCCATTAATGAAAAACTGTTTTTT. This sequence encodes CASSYRAINEKLFF.

The rearrangement joins TRBV4-2 to TRBJ1-5; the D gene is possibly TRBD1 (6 bases). CDR3 size: 16 residues. Germline values: CDR1 LGHNA, CDR2 YNFKEQ. Deletions cut 0 bases from V and 0 bases from J, with 9 bases between. CDR3 coding DNA: TGTGCCAGCAGCCAAGATCCAGGGGATAGCAATCAGCCCCAGCATTTT. It translates to CASSQDPGDSNQPQHF.

The rearrangement links TRBV3-1 to TRBJ2-3, with D hard to call. The CDR3 sequence is 15 residues long. V lost 3 bases to trimming and J lost 4 bases, with 14 bases between them. Germline lookup yields CDR1 LGHDT and CDR2 YNNKEL (reference sequence). CDR3 in amino acids: CASSQTPFGPDTQYF. CDR3 DNA: TGTGCCAGCAGCCAGACCCCCTTCGGCCCAGATACGCAGTATTTT.